Below, 24 T cell receptor beta chains from the same sample are listed, as sequenced in a study. One entry per CDR3 protein, called by TCRdb with MiXCR from the RT-PCR reads. The sample contains hundreds of thousands of distinct CDR3 sequences, approximately 15% of which appear only once. Sample: memory CD4+ T cells from blood. The receptors come from a female donor in good health, serving as a healthy control.

This clonotype was picked up a small number of times. V usage is TRBV18 and J usage is TRBJ2-7; possibly TRBD2 for D (6 bases). Germline CDR1 reads KGHSH; CDR2 reads LQKENI. V was trimmed by 4 bases and J by 6 bases, leaving 19 bases between them. The CDR3 extends over 15 amino acids. The DNA of the CDR3 is TGTGCCAGCTCACGGGGGTTAGCGGTCAGTGGCGAGCAGTACTTC. It is translated as CASSRGLAVSGEQYF.

This clonotype was seen only a few times. The rearrangement links TRBV6-5 to TRBJ1-2; D gene uncertain. Germline-derived CDR1 and CDR2 are MNHEY and SVGAGI. The CDR3 covers 16 residues. Between the trimmed V and J ends, which lost 0 bases and 4 bases, there was a span of 15 bases. The CDR3 DNA sequence: TGTGCCAGCAGTTACTCTAATAAGGTCGGATTCTATGGCTACACCTTC. Its translation is CASSYSNKVGFYGYTF.

This clonotype was found a few times. The gene calls are TRBV6-2 or TRBV6-3 and TRBJ2-7; D may be TRBD2 (6 bases). Trimming removed 3 bases at V and 7 bases at J, with 13 bases between. Germline assignment: CDR1 MNHEY and CDR2 SVGEGT. CDR3 size: 13 residues. The CDR3 region is CASSYSGVREQYF. CDR3 coding DNA: TGTGCCAGCAGTTATTCGGGAGTGCGGGAGCAGTACTTC.

This clonotype was counted a few times. The chain combines TRBV20-1 with TRBJ1-2; D is uncertain. The CDR3 is 12 residues long. Looked up from germline, CDR1 is DFQATT and CDR2 is SNEGSKA (reference sequence). V lost 5 bases, J lost 1 base, and 8 bases lay in between. CDR3 region: CSAYQFNYGYTF. The DNA for the CDR3 is TGCAGTGCTTATCAGTTTAACTATGGCTACACCTTC.

The rearrangement links TRBV2 to TRBJ1-1; D unclear. Germline V gene data show CDR1 as SNHLY and CDR2 as FYNNEI. Trimming left V 5 bases short and J 1 base short, with 8 bases between. The CDR3 totals 13 residues. CDR3 loop: CASSQEWNTEAFF. In nucleotides, the CDR3 is TGTGCCAGCAGTCAGGAATGGAACACTGAAGCTTTCTTT.

This clonotype was detected many times. The gene calls are TRBV4-2 and TRBJ2-1; 7 bases align to TRBD2. In germline, CDR1 is LGHNA, CDR2 YNFKEQ. V gave up 0 bases and J gave up 8 bases; unmatched junction bases: 13. The CDR3 loop spans 17 amino acids. The CDR3 loop reads CASSQDTIGGSRYEQFF. The CDR3 DNA reads TGTGCCAGCAGCCAAGATACAATTGGCGGGAGTAGGTATGAGCAGTTCTTC.

The chain combines TRBV14 with TRBJ1-1, with D maybe TRBD1 (5 bases). V lost 7 bases, J lost 0 bases, and 15 bases lay in between. The CDR3 is 15 residues long. In germline, CDR1 is SGHDN, CDR2 FVKESK. The CDR3 DNA is TGTGCCAGCAATGGGGGACTCCCCATGAACACTGAAGCTTTCTTT. This translates into CASNGGLPMNTEAFF.

This clonotype was observed many times. This chain joins TRBV12-3 or TRBV12-4 and TRBJ1-5, with TRBD1 as a possible D gene (5 bases). V was pared by 3 bases and J by 7 bases, with 13 bases between. This CDR3 has 14 amino acids. The CDR3 DNA reads as TGTGCCAGCAGTTTGGGCGGGGCACAGCAGCCCCAGCATTTT. This gives the protein CASSLGGAQQPQHF.

In its sample, this clonotype was seen a few times. The chain is built from TRBV18 and TRBJ2-5; 7 bases line up with TRBD1. The CDR3 runs to 14 residues. After removal of 4 bases from V and 0 bases from J, the junction contained 2 bases not matched to a gene. Germline CDR1 KGHSH, CDR2 LQKENI. The CDR3 spells CASSHGQDQETQYF. CDR3 DNA: TGTGCCAGCTCACATGGACAGGACCAAGAGACCCAGTACTTC.

As concerns this clonotype: A much larger clone differs from this one at a single base, so this may be a read error. The genes are TRBV6-5 and TRBJ2-7, with a weak D call TRBD1 (6 bases). The CDR3 has 15 residues. Germline values: CDR1 MNHEY, CDR2 SVGAGI. The CDR3 is CASKGVGGSSYERYF. In nucleotides, the CDR3 is TGTGCCAGCAAGGGGGTTGGGGGAAGCTCCTACGAGCGGTACTTC.

In this sample, this clonotype turned up once. CDR3 coding DNA: TGTGCCAGCAGCCATCAACAGGGGGGCGGCTACACCTTC. It encodes CASSHQQGGGYTF. The chain combines TRBV16 with TRBJ1-2; TRBD1 aligns across 8 bases. The V and J ends lost 3 bases and 8 bases, in that order; junction bases with no gene match: 5. This CDR3 contains 13 residues. Germline-derived CDR1 and CDR2 are KGHSY and FQNENV.

This clonotype occurred a few times. The genes are TRBV7-9 and TRBJ2-2; 8 nucleotides match TRBD1. V gave up 4 bases and J gave up 0 bases; unmatched junction bases: 1. CDR3 length equals 15 residues. Germline loops: CDR1 SEHNR, CDR2 FQNEAQ (reference sequence). The CDR3 reads CASSSGQANTGELFF. The CDR3 region has the DNA TGTGCCAGCAGCTCGGGACAGGCGAACACCGGGGAGCTGTTTTTT.

The chain is built from TRBV5-1 and TRBJ2-3; D is possibly TRBD2 (6 bases). V shed 2 bases and J shed 2 bases, with 12 bases lying between them. The germline V gene has CDR1 SGHRS and CDR2 YFSETQ. The length of the CDR3 is 15 residues. CDR3 region: CASSFGTPDTDTQYF. The CDR3 bases are TGCGCCAGCAGCTTCGGGACTCCAGACACAGATACGCAGTATTTT. The entire variable domain, with the rest obtained from reference TRBV5-1 and TRBJ2-3, is as follows: KAGVTQTPRYLIKTRGQQVTLSCSPISGHRSVSWYQQTPGQGLQFLFEYFSETQRNKGNFPGRFSGRQFSNSRSEMNVSTLELGDSALYLCASSFGTPDTDTQYFGPGTRLTVL.

V gene TRBV7-2 combines with J gene TRBJ1-5; D gene uncertain. Trimming took off 4 bases at V and 0 bases at J, with 16 bases between the two ends. Per germline, CDR1 SGHTA and CDR2 FQGNSA. The CDR3 sequence is 17 residues long. The DNA for the CDR3 is TGTGCCAGCAGCTCCTCCGACATGAGGGATAGCAATCAGCCCCAGCATTTT. Encoded protein: CASSSSDMRDSNQPQHF.

J is TRBJ2-6 and V is TRBV20-1; 10 positions match TRBD1. Per germline, CDR1 DFQATT and CDR2 SNEGSKA (reference sequence). The CDR3 extends over 16 amino acids. Trimming took 6 bases from V and 4 from J; bases not matched to a gene: 9. The CDR3 is CSADGQGGSGANVLTF. CDR3 nucleotides: TGCAGTGCCGACGGACAGGGGGGATCGGGGGCCAACGTCCTGACTTTC.

This rearrangement joins TRBV5-6 to TRBJ1-5; no clear D gene. Germline V gives CDR1 SGHDT, CDR2 YYEEEE. Trimming left V 5 bases short and J 0 bases short, with 9 bases between. The CDR3 runs 14 residues. The CDR3 spells CASRKGISNQPQHF. The CDR3 DNA reads TGTGCCAGCAGAAAAGGGATTAGCAATCAGCCCCAGCATTTT.

This clonotype was counted many times. The chain combines TRBV5-1 with TRBJ2-7; a weak D match, TRBD1 (5 bases). Trimming removed 0 bases at V and 5 bases at J, with 12 bases between. The CDR3 is 14 amino acids. Germline values: CDR1 SGHRS, CDR2 YFSETQ. DNA for the CDR3: TGCGCCAGCAGCTTGGCAGGGTTGTCGGACGAGCAGTACTTC. Its protein product is CASSLAGLSDEQYF.

This clonotype was picked up a small number of times. In nucleotides, the CDR3 is TGTGCCAGCAGCTTACGCGACGGGGGATGGAACACCGGGGAGCTGTTTTTT. It is translated as CASSLRDGGWNTGELFF. The rearrangement links TRBV7-8 to TRBJ2-2, with a tentative D call TRBD2 (6 bases). The CDR3 is 17 amino acids. Trimming removed 2 bases from V and 1 base from J, with 14 bases in between. Per germline, CDR1 SGHVS and CDR2 FQNEAQ.

This clonotype was seen only a few times. V is TRBV9 and J is TRBJ2-5; unclear D gene. V gave up 0 bases and J gave up 5 bases, with 2 bases separating them. The length of the CDR3 is 11 residues. CDR1 and CDR2 (germline): SGDLS, YYNGEE. The CDR3 nucleotides are TGTGCCAGCAGCGTAGCGGAGACCCAGTACTTC. Its protein is CASSVAETQYF.

This clonotype was recorded at least ten times. This rearrangement joins TRBV4-2 to TRBJ2-1; D call uncertain. From germline, CDR1 is LGHNA and CDR2 YNFKEQ. The CDR3 has 13 amino acids. With 3 bases removed from V and 5 bases from J, the gap between germline ends came to 8 bases. CDR3 sequence (DNA): TGTGCCAGCAGCCATGTTGGCGACAATGAGCAGTTCTTC. Protein: CASSHVGDNEQFF.

The chain links TRBV7-2 to TRBJ1-5; perhaps TRBD1 as D (5 bases). Germline-derived CDR1 and CDR2 are SGHTA and FQGNSA. The V gene lost 5 bases and the J gene lost 0 bases, with 14 bases spanning the gap. The CDR3 is made up of 16 amino acids. The CDR3 DNA reads as TGTGCCAGCAGCCCTTCCGGGGCCTATAGCAATCAGCCCCAGCATTTT. It is translated as CASSPSGAYSNQPQHF.

A few counts support this clonotype. The genes are TRBV30 and TRBJ2-7; 8 nucleotides align to TRBD1. The V gene's germline CDR1 is GTSNPN and CDR2 SVGIG (reference sequence). With 1 base clipped from V and 4 bases from J, the junction kept 3 bases outside the gene matches. CDR3 size: 13 residues. The CDR3 sequence: CAWSGGQGYEQYF. The CDR3 nucleotides are TGTGCCTGGAGTGGAGGACAGGGTTACGAGCAGTACTTC.

This rearrangement joins TRBV5-1 to TRBJ2-2; D gene unclear. Trimming removed 0 bases from V and 3 bases from J, with 9 bases in between. The CDR3 covers 15 residues. From germline, CDR1 is SGHRS and CDR2 YFSETQ. CDR3 loop: CASSLVPGDTGELFF. CDR3 coding DNA: TGCGCCAGCAGCTTGGTGCCGGGCGACACCGGGGAGCTGTTTTTT. Full variable domain (rest looked up from reference TRBV5-1 and TRBJ2-2): KAGVTQTPRYLIKTRGQQVTLSCSPISGHRSVSWYQQTPGQGLQFLFEYFSETQRNKGNFPGRFSGRQFSNSRSEMNVSTLELGDSALYLCASSLVPGDTGELFFGEGSRLTVL.

This clonotype was detected ten times or more. The V and J genes are TRBV6-5 and TRBJ1-1, with TRBD1 as a possible D gene (5 bases). CDR1 and CDR2 from the germline V gene are MNHEY and SVGAGI. Trimming left V 7 bases short and J 9 bases short, with 18 bases between. The CDR3 sequence is 13 residues long. The CDR3 bases are TGTGCCAGCACTGATAATCGGGGACCGAAAGCTTTCTTT. It encodes CASTDNRGPKAFF.